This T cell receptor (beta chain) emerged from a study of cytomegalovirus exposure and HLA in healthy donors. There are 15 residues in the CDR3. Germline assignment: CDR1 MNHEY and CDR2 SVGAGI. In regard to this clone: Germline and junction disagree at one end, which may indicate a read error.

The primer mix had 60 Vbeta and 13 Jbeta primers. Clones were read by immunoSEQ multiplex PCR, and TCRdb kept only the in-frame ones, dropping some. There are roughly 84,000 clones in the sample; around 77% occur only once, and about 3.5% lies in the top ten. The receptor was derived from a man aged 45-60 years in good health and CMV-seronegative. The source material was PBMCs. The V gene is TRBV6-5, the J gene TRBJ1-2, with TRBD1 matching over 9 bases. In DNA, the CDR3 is TGTGCCAGCAGCTACTCGGGACAGGGAAACTATGGCTACACCTTC. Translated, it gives CASSYSGQGNYGYTF.